Listed below are T cell receptor beta chains from one sample, sequenced in a study of cytomegalovirus exposure and HLA in healthy donors. The protocol was immunoSEQ multiplex PCR, while the TCRdb copy is restricted to in-frame clones and leaves out a portion. Here the sample spans roughly 170,000 clones, approximately 82% being singletons. Sequencing input: PBMCs. The receptors were sampled from a male donor in good health and CMV-seronegative. Both conserved end residues are part of each CDR3. A D gene is named only where the DNA matches it firmly. Not every row has a clone size; where given, it reads once, few, many or a size class.

CASSPPGQGVFIEAFF TGTGCCAGCAGCCCCCCCGGACAGGGAGTATTCATTGAAGCTTTCTTT TRBJ1-1 . TRBV5-4 TRBD1
CASNPTGDRYNEQFF TGTGCCAGCAACCCGACAGGGGATCGCTACAATGAGCAGTTCTTC TRBJ2-1 . TRBV11-1 TRBD1
CASSGSLAGEGDSWIDTQYF TGTGCCAGCAGCGGATCACTAGCGGGAGAGGGGGATTCGTGGATAGATACGCAGTATTTT TRBJ2-3 . TRBV9 TRBD2
CASSLNGWELFF TGTGCCAGCAGTTTAAACGGGTGGGAGCTGTTTTTT TRBJ2-2 . TRBV27 .
CASSVTRIRTDTQYF TGTGCCAGCAGCGTGACAAGAATTCGCACAGATACGCAGTATTTT TRBJ2-3 . TRBV5-6 .
CASSPAAGGPGEQYF TGTGCCAGCAGCCCTGCGGCGGGAGGGCCAGGTGAGCAGTACTTC TRBJ2-7 once TRBV9 TRBD2
CASSIGEMGIYF TGTGCCAGTAGTATCGGGGAAATGGGCATATATTTT TRBJ1-3 . TRBV19 .
CASSKYCDRNIQYF TGTGCCAGCAGCAAATACTGTGACAGAAACATTCAGTACTTC TRBJ2-4 once TRBV21-1 .
CASSTTGSSSYNEQFF TGTGCCAGCAGCACGACGGGTTCAAGCTCCTACAATGAGCAGTTCTTC TRBJ2-1 . TRBV7-3 .
CASTYLGSTGELFF TGTGCCAGTACCTACCTCGGGTCCACCGGGGAGCTGTTTTTT TRBJ2-2 . TRBV19 .
CASSVGLNTGELFF TGTGCCAGCAGCGTGGGACTAAACACCGGGGAGCTGTTTTTT TRBJ2-2 . TRBV9 TRBD2